This paragraph reports one T cell receptor beta chain. Via MiXCR, TCRdb re-called the 5' RACE reads, giving one row per CDR3 protein. Here the sample spans some 100,000 distinct CDR3 sequences, 8% to 10% being singletons. Germline V gene data show CDR1 as SQVTM and CDR2 as ANQGSEA. CDR3 length: 14 residues. Trimming removed 3 bases at V and 1 base at J, with 10 bases between. The data are from a study of T cells after yellow fever vaccination. The study's findings and limits: Among primary-vaccination clones, most reappeared after the booster, at almost 98% for CD4 and about 90% for CD8. Weaker in magnitude, the secondary response showed a faster peak on day 5 versus 15.

This TCR derives from a man in his late teens or twenties who received the YFV17D yellow fever vaccine. This chain joins TRBV29-1 and TRBJ2-1, with D possibly being TRBD2 (6 bases). Sequencing was performed on CD8+ T cells not binding an NS4B(214-222) dextramer, sorted from PBMCs, taken more than 14 days after the first yellow fever vaccination. CDR3 amino acids: CSVEASASYNEQFF. The CDR3 nucleotides read TGCAGCGTTGAGGCTAGCGCGTCCTACAATGAGCAGTTCTTC.